This T cell receptor (beta chain) was sequenced during a study of Siglec-9 on CD8 T cells in melanoma (dated by TCRdb to about 2019). Context from the whole study: The study examined the expression of Siglec-9 on CD8+ T cells and how Siglec-9 regulates T cells within the melanoma tumor microenvironment.

The investigation overall reported the following: Siglec-9 was reported to mark and regulate an effector memory CD8+ T-cell subset that appeared to accumulate within melanoma tumors.

V is trimmed back by 2 bases and J by 3 bases, and the junction contains 7 bases that no gene match accounts for. Inclusive of the bounding cysteine and phenylalanine, the CDR3 is 16 residues long. CDR3 DNA is the only sequence kept; it has 48 bases, read in frame from the first base. The germline V gene sets CDR1 to ENHRY and CDR2 to SYGVKD. Library creation used the immunoSEQ multiplex PCR assay. The source is immuneACCESS, and TCRdb retained only in-frame sequences with V and J called. Part of the clones is not carried over; for the studies checked, unresolved V genes explain less than half of this, and the remainder is unexplained. This sample lists 1,400 or so clones; 63% were detected once. Approximately 15% of the sample lies in the top ten. A note on this clone: This receptor's antigen is unknown. No much larger clone exists at a distance of one base, and base qualities are not known.

The chain links TRBV10-3 with TRBJ1-3, with 7 bases matching TRBD1. Sequencing was performed on Siglec-9+ CD8+ T cells sorted from blood. This specimen's cell subset or site label, interpreted: CD8 T cells expressing Siglec-9. The receptor comes from a human donor in good health. The base sequence is TGTGCCATCAGTGAGCCTGACAGGGTAGTTGGAAACACCATATATTTT. It is translated as CAISEPDRVVGNTIYF.